This T cell receptor (beta chain) was sequenced during a study of relationships among human T cell subsets. Whole-study findings and limits: Bead sorting may have left some CD4+CD8+ double-positive cells. Th1, Th2 and regulatory subsets overlapped substantially in CDR3 sequences.

T cell subsets were isolated with antibody-coated magnetic beads. From mRNA, alpha and beta CDR3 regions were amplified using semiquantitative ARM-PCR. In ARM-PCR, communal superprimers followed tagged nested gene-specific primers for exponential amplification. Exonuclease cleared nested primers, then first-round products were reamplified. In TCRdb, the multiplex PCR reads were re-called with MiXCR into one record per CDR3 protein. This table has approximately 4,500 distinct CDR3 sequences, 78% appearing once. About this clonotype itself: Its target is not known.

The sample consisted of total T cells sorted from blood. The receptor was derived from a man aged 40-55 years in good health.

The chain's CDR3 is CASSWLAGGGNEQFF. In DNA form, the CDR3 reads TGTGCCAGCAGCTGGCTAGCGGGAGGAGGCAATGAGCAGTTCTTC. The V and J genes are TRBV12-3 or TRBV12-4 and TRBJ2-1, with 11 bases that match TRBD2. V was pared by 6 bases and J by 6 bases, with 7 bases of the junction left unmatched. The CDR3 is made up of 15 amino acids.